This TCR beta chain is drawn from a study of early T cells in non-severe SARS-CoV-2 infection. Using its own MiXCR run on the 5' RACE reads, TCRdb lists one record per CDR3 protein. The data hold approximately 65,000 distinct CDR3 sequences, with 11% observed a single time. At least ten counts were recorded for this clonotype. The TCR sequence derives from an adult who was a healthcare worker with PCR-confirmed SARS-CoV-2 infection or an uninfected control (not recorded which). Sequences were derived from whole blood, sampled at baseline.

The CDR3 DNA reads TGTGCCAGCAGCTTAACTAGCGGAAACTCCTACGAGCAGTACTTC. Protein: CASSLTSGNSYEQYF. V usage is TRBV11-2 and J usage is TRBJ2-7, with TRBD2 identical over 8 bases. With 2 bases clipped from V and 0 bases from J, the junction kept 3 bases outside the gene matches. The V gene's germline CDR1 is SGHAT and CDR2 FQNNGV. There are 15 residues in the CDR3.